The source of this T cell receptor (beta chain) is a study of regulatory T cells in long-lasting Graves disease. CDR1 and CDR2 (germline): SQVTM, ANQGSEA. The CDR3 totals 13 residues. Trimming removed 2 bases from V and 4 bases from J, with 9 bases in between. Relying on iRepertoire HTBI primers and Arm-PCR of CDR3 regions, the team built TCR beta libraries. TCRdb used MiXCR to reprocess the multiplex PCR reads, holding one entry per CDR3 protein. This table holds 600,000 to 800,000 distinct CDR3 sequences, about 30% found once. Time point noted: persistent/refractory GD, antithyroid drugs over 5 years with positive TRAb. From RNA extracted from PBMCs, the TCR library was made. As collected, the peripheral blood samples measured 8 to 9 milliliters each and went into EDTA tubes.

The rearrangement joins TRBV29-1 to TRBJ1-5, with D unresolved. The starting material was peripheral blood mononuclear cells (PBMCs), obtained when the disease was refractory, from a patient treated with antithyroid drugs. The origin of this receptor is a female donor with Graves disease. The CDR3 DNA follows: TGCAGCGTTGAATTGACCGCAAATCAGCCCCAGCATTTT. It encodes CSVELTANQPQHF.